The 9 T cell receptor beta chains given below trace back to one sample, sequenced in a study of early T cells in non-severe SARS-CoV-2 infection (dated by TCRdb to the early 2020s). To prepare the library, 5' RACE was applied. Sequencing was performed on a NextSeq 500. TCRdb itself trimmed the public reads at Q25 with fastp, ran MiXCR and retained productive beta chains. CDR3 protein sequences are deduplicated, and each keeps its most common genes and DNA. Here the sample has 55,000 to 80,000 distinct CDR3 sequences; about an eighth occur a single time. The ten largest clones take up roughly 5.8% of the sample. The sample in question was whole blood, obtained at baseline. The origin of the receptors is an adult who was a healthcare worker with PCR-confirmed SARS-CoV-2 infection or an uninfected control (not recorded which).

This clonotype was observed a few times. J is TRBJ2-1 and V is TRBV24-1; TRBD1 agrees at 9 bases. J lost 8 bases, V lost 8 bases, and 12 bases had no gene match. The CDR3 totals 15 residues. Germline CDR1 and CDR2: KGHDR and SFDVKD. CDR3 bases: TGTGCCACCATCCTTGGGACAGGGTCATGCGATGAGCAGTTCTTC. It is translated as CATILGTGSCDEQFF.

This clonotype was seen only a few times. The rearrangement joins TRBV14 to TRBJ2-3; a possible D gene is TRBD2 (6 bases). Trimming took off 3 bases at V and 1 base at J, with 17 bases between the two ends. The CDR3 covers 17 residues. Germline CDR1 and CDR2: SGHDN and FVKESK. CDR3 DNA: TGTGCCAGCAGCCAGAGATCCTGGACTAAAGGCACAGATACGCAGTATTTT. Protein product: CASSQRSWTKGTDTQYF.

V usage is TRBV3-1 and J usage is TRBJ2-1; 10 nucleotides align to TRBD2. The V gene's germline CDR1 is LGHDT and CDR2 YNNKEL (reference sequence). The CDR3 sequence is 16 residues long. J gave up 5 bases and V 0 bases, and 4 bases lay outside the gene matches. The CDR3 DNA follows: TGTGCCAGCAGCCAAGATCTGCTAGCGGGGGACAATGAGCAGTTCTTC. Its protein is CASSQDLLAGDNEQFF.

This clonotype was counted many times. The V call is TRBV7-2, the J call TRBJ2-6, with 7 bases fitting TRBD1. This CDR3 comprises 15 residues. Per the germline V gene, CDR1 is SGHTA and CDR2 is FQGNSA. The V and J ends lost 11 bases and 4 bases, in that order; junction bases with no gene match: 11. CDR3 sequence reads: CAQHRGTPGANVLTF. The CDR3 coding sequence is TGTGCCCAACACAGGGGAACTCCCGGGGCCAACGTCCTGACTTTC.

V and J are TRBV11-2 and TRBJ2-1; no clear D gene. Germline CDR1 and CDR2: SGHAT and FQNNGV. The CDR3 length is 14 residues. Trimming left V 4 bases short and J 9 bases short, with 16 bases between. CDR3 protein: CASSWDKGGFEQFF. DNA of the CDR3: TGTGCCAGCAGCTGGGATAAGGGCGGTTTTGAGCAGTTCTTC.

The chain is built from TRBV10-3 and TRBJ1-1; a possible D gene is TRBD1 (5 bases). Germline V CDR1 and CDR2: ENHRY, SYGVKD. Trimming cost V 5 bases and J 1 base, with 8 bases left between them. This CDR3 contains 13 residues. As DNA, the CDR3 is TGTGCCATCAGTCTAGGGGAGAACACTGAAGCTTTCTTT. It encodes CAISLGENTEAFF.

This clonotype was picked up many times. CDR3 region: CASSYYSGSAAEAFF. In nucleotides, the CDR3 is TGTGCCAGCAGTTACTATAGTGGCTCGGCAGCTGAAGCTTTCTTT. V is TRBV6-5 and J is TRBJ1-1; no clear D gene. The CDR3 length is 15 residues. The germline V and J ends were trimmed by 1 base and 6 bases, with 15 bases remaining between them. CDR1 is MNHEY, CDR2 SVGAGI, per germline.

This clonotype was seen many times. This sequence joins TRBV5-6 and TRBJ2-7, with 8 bases matching TRBD1. J was trimmed by 1 base and V by 4 bases; bases with no gene match: 10. CDR1 is SGHDT, CDR2 YYEEEE, per germline. There are 16 residues in the CDR3. CDR3 region: CASSIRGQGRSYEQYF. The CDR3 bases are TGTGCCAGCAGCATCCGTGGACAGGGAAGATCCTACGAGCAGTACTTC.

This clonotype occurred many times. V gene TRBV19 combines with J gene TRBJ2-3, with 9 bases that match TRBD1. This CDR3 has 16 residues. Per the germline V gene, CDR1 is LNHDA and CDR2 is SQIVND (reference sequence). V was pared by 2 bases and J by 6 bases, with 9 bases of the junction left unmatched. The CDR3 loop reads CASSIPRGQGPDTQYF. DNA for the CDR3: TGTGCCAGTAGTATACCCCGGGGACAGGGCCCCGATACGCAGTATTTT.